These 3 T cell receptor beta chains came from one sample sequenced in a study of blood T cell repertoires in COVID-19 (dated by TCRdb to about 2020). Receptor libraries were prepared by the immunoSEQ multiplex PCR assay. Here the immuneACCESS table is served through TCRdb, limited to in-frame sequences with V and J called. Missing clones are a known gap in these copies; in checked studies unresolved V genes cover under half, and the rest lacks a known reason. This sample holds 120,000 or so clones; approximately 82% were observed only once. Clones ranked in the top ten supply about 11% of the sample. Sequencing was carried out using peripheral blood. The receptors shown here come from a man aged 55 to 70 with acute or convalescent COVID-19.

The chain couples TRBV21-1 to TRBJ1-5. TRBV21-1 is classified as a pseudogene. The CDR3 has 14 amino acids. Here the CDR3 reads CASSKAELNQPQHF. The CDR3 DNA sequence: TGTGCCAGCAGCAAAGCTGAACTCAATCAGCCCCAGCATTTT.

The chain employs TRBV29-1 and TRBJ1-4, with D possibly TRBD1 on 6 matching bases. V lost 2 bases to trimming and J lost 8 bases, with 9 bases between them. The germline gives CDR1 SQVTM, CDR2 ANQGSEA. The CDR3 runs to 12 residues. The DNA of the CDR3 is TGCAGCGTTGAAAAGGGGACAGAAAAACTGTTTTTT. Its translation is CSVEKGTEKLFF.

V and J are TRBV19 and TRBJ2-1, with TRBD2 identical over 7 bases. Germline values: CDR1 LNHDA, CDR2 SQIVND (reference sequence). The junction had 4 bases not matched to a gene; V was cut back by 3 bases and J by 8 bases. This CDR3 is built from 13 residues. The CDR3 coding sequence is TGTGCCAGTAGTATGCAGCGGGAAGATGAGCAGTTCTTC. Protein sequence: CASSMQREDEQFF.